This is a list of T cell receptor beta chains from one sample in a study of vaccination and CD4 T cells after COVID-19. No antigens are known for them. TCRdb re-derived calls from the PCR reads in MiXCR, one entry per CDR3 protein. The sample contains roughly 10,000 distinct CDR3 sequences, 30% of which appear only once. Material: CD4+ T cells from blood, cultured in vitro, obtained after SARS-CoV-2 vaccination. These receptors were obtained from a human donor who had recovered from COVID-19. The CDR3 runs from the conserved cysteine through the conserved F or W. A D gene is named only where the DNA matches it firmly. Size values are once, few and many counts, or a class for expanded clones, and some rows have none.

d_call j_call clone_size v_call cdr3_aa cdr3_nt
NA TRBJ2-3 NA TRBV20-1 CSARVAATDTQYF TGCAGTGCTAGAGTAGCGGCCACAGATACGCAGTATTTT
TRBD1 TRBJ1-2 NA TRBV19 CASSRPSNRGAIDGYTF TGTGCCAGTAGTAGACCTTCCAACAGGGGGGCAATAGATGGCTACACCTTC
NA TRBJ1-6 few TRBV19 CASSDMGTYNSPLHF TGTGCCAGTAGTGACATGGGGACCTATAATTCACCCCTCCACTTT
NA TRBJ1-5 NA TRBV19 CASSIGSTPNQPQHF TGTGCCAGTAGTATTGGGTCCACGCCGAATCAGCCCCAGCATTTT
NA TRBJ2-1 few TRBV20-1 CSASGRSVGDEQFF TGCAGTGCTAGTGGTAGATCCGTCGGCGATGAGCAGTTCTTC
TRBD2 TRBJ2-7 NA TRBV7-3 CASSSLAGVQYEQYF TGTGCCAGCAGCTCACTAGCGGGAGTACAGTACGAGCAGTACTTC
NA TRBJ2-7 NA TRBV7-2 CASSGQGTHEQYF TGTGCCAGCAGCGGTCAGGGGACACACGAGCAGTACTTC
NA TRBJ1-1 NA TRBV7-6 CASGPGRSSMNTEAFF TGTGCTAGCGGCCCGGGGAGGAGCTCTATGAACACTGAAGCTTTCTTT
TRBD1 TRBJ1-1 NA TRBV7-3 CASSPDGTGNTEAFF TGTGCCAGCAGCCCAGATGGGACAGGGAACACTGAAGCTTTCTTT
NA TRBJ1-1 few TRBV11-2 CASSDGVTEAFF TGTGCCAGCAGCGATGGAGTAACTGAAGCTTTCTTT
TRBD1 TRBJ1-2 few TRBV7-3 CASSPTGGGVHTF TGTGCCAGCAGCCCGACAGGGGGGGGTGTCCACACCTTC
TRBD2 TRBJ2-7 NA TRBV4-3 CATSAQTSGSVLYF TGCGCCACCAGCGCACAAACTAGCGGGAGTGTACTATACTTC
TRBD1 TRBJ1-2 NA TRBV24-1 CATSDRGTGSLYGYTF TGTGCCACCAGTGACCGAGGGACAGGGTCTCTTTATGGCTACACCTTC
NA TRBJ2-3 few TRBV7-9 CASVLPTLGGKVTDTQYF TGTGCCAGCGTCCTTCCCACCCTCGGGGGCAAGGTCACAGATACGCAGTATTTT
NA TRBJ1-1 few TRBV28 CASSLVAVSVAEAFF TGTGCCAGCAGTTTAGTTGCAGTCTCAGTCGCTGAAGCTTTCTTT
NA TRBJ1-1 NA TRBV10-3 CAISVGGTNTEAFF TGTGCCATCAGCGTAGGGGGGACGAACACTGAAGCTTTCTTT
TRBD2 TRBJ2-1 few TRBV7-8 CASSLVTLAGINNEQFF TGTGCCAGCAGCTTAGTCACCCTAGCGGGAATCAACAATGAGCAGTTCTTC
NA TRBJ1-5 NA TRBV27 CASTPRRDLGNQPQHF TGTGCCAGCACCCCGAGAAGGGATCTCGGCAATCAGCCCCAGCATTTT
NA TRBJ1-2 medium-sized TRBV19 CAAKGRGWYGYTF TGTGCCGCTAAGGGGAGGGGCTGGTATGGCTACACCTTC
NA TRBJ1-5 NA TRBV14 CASSLYLNQPQHF TGTGCCAGCAGCCTATATCTCAATCAGCCCCAGCATTTT
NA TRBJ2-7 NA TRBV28 CASSYRPSYEQYF TGTGCCAGCAGTTACAGGCCCTCCTACGAGCAGTACTTC
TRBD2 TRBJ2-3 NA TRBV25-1 CASSKIAGGFSDTQYF TGTGCCAGCAGTAAAATAGCGGGAGGATTTTCAGATACGCAGTATTTT
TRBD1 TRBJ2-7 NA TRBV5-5 CASSLGGLGTGGNEQYF TGTGCCAGCAGCTTGGGGGGATTGGGGACAGGGGGCAACGAGCAGTACTTC
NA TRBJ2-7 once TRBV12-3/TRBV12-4 CASSESSRSYEQYF TGTGCCAGCAGCGAAAGCAGCAGATCCTACGAGCAGTACTTC
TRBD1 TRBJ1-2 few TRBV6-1 CASSDRQGPVYGYTF TGTGCCAGCAGTGACCGACAGGGTCCCGTCTATGGCTACACCTTC
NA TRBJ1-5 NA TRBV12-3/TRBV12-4 CASSLRPAGGQPQHF TGTGCCAGCAGTTTACGACCGGCGGGAGGGCAGCCCCAGCATTTT
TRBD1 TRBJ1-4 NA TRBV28 CAAQDRVRVKLFF TGTGCCGCCCAGGACAGGGTGCGCGTAAAACTGTTTTTT
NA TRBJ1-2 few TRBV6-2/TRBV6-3 CASSYMGLRNYGYTF TGTGCCAGCAGTTACATGGGGCTAAGGAACTATGGCTACACCTTC
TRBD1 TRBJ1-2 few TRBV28 CASSQQPTGARGYTF TGTGCCAGCAGTCAACAACCGACAGGGGCCCGTGGCTACACCTTC
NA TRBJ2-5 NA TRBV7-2 CASSPNGVGQETQYF TGTGCCAGCAGCCCCAACGGGGTGGGCCAAGAGACCCAGTACTTC
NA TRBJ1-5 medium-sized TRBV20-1 CSARLAQGSNQPQHF TGCAGTGCTAGACTGGCACAGGGCAGCAATCAGCCCCAGCATTTT
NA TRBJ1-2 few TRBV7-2 CASSLVGGTYGYTF TGTGCCAGCAGCTTAGTAGGAGGGACCTATGGCTACACCTTC
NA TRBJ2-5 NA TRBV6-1 CASLRGETQYF TGTGCCAGCCTCAGGGGTGAGACCCAGTACTTC
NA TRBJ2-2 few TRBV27 CASNRWGGHGELFF TGTGCCAGCAACCGTTGGGGGGGCCACGGGGAGCTGTTTTTT
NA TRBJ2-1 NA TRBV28 CASSIIRLNYNEQFF TGTGCCAGCAGTATTATTAGACTTAACTACAATGAGCAGTTCTTC
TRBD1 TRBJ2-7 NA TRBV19 CASSMGDRGREQYF TGTGCCAGTAGTATGGGTGACAGGGGACGCGAGCAGTACTTC
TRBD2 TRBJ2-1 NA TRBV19 CASHGLANEQFF TGTGCCAGCCATGGACTAGCGAATGAGCAGTTCTTC
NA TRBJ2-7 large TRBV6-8 CAVPEGSQGSSYEQYF TGTGCCGTACCGGAAGGGTCACAGGGCAGCTCCTACGAGCAGTACTTC
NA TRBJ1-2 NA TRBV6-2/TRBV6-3 CASRRDFLNYGYTF TGTGCCAGTAGACGGGACTTCTTGAACTATGGCTACACCTTC
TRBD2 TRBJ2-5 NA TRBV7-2 CASSFGGAGGETQYF TGTGCCAGCAGCTTCGGGGGAGCGGGAGGGGAGACCCAGTACTTC
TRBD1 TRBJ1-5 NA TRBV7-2 CASSLQGVGNQPQHF TGTGCCAGCAGCTTACAGGGGGTTGGCAATCAGCCCCAGCATTTT